These 28 T cell receptor beta chains were sequenced from one sample in a study of blood T cell repertoires in COVID-19. This table comes from immunoSEQ multiplex PCR, and its TCRdb copy is limited to in-frame clones, with some not included. The top ten clones hold around 1.1% of a sample with hundreds of thousands of clones, 85% to 90% of them seen once. The sample consisted of PBMCs or T cells enriched from blood (not recorded which). The receptors shown here come from a man in his thirties or forties who had recovered from COVID-19.

The V call is TRBV12-5, the J call TRBJ1-2; 8 bases match TRBD1. This CDR3 contains 14 residues. CDR1 is LGHNT and CDR2 is FRNRAP in the germline V gene. V was pared by 3 bases and J by 3 bases, with 3 bases of the junction left unmatched. CDR3 DNA sequence: TGTGCTAGTGGTTTCCAGGGGGCCGACTATGGCTACACCTTC. Protein product: CASGFQGADYGYTF.

The CDR3 loop reads CASSPGLGRLFETQYF. The DNA of the CDR3 is TGCGCCAGCAGTCCGGGACTAGGCCGTCTTTTCGAGACCCAGTACTTC. The V and J genes are TRBV5-1 and TRBJ2-5; 8 bases are a match to TRBD2. The germline CDR1 and CDR2 sequences are SGHRS and YFSETQ. The V segment lost 5 bases and the J segment 5 bases; nucleotides outside the gene matches: 14. The CDR3 consists of 16 residues.

The chain combines TRBV19 with TRBJ1-5; 7 bases agree with TRBD1. The CDR3 contains 15 residues. Germline CDR1 is LNHDA and CDR2 is SQIVND (reference sequence). V lost 7 bases to trimming and J lost 4 bases; unmatched junction nucleotides: 10. This CDR3 reads CASIDRQGLNQPQHF. Here the CDR3 DNA reads TGTGCCAGTATTGACCGACAGGGATTAAATCAGCCCCAGCATTTT.

The gene calls are TRBV28 and TRBJ1-1; D uncertain. CDR3 length equals 11 residues. Germline V gene sequence: CDR1 MDHEN, CDR2 SYDVKM. Between the trimmed V and J ends, which lost 8 bases and 4 bases, there was a span of 8 bases. In DNA form, the CDR3 reads TGTGCCAGCGTGCAGGCCACTGAAGCTTTCTTT. Translation: CASVQATEAFF. Based on the CDR3 plus reference TRBV28 and TRBJ1-1, the full variable domain is DVKVTQSSRYLVKRTGEKVFLECVQDMDHENMFWYRQDPGLGLRLIYFSYDVKMKEKGDIPEGYSVSREKKERFSLILESASTNQTSMYLCASVQATEAFFGQGTRLTVV.

This chain uses TRBV5-1 with TRBJ1-1, with D unclear. V lost 1 base to trimming and J lost 0 bases, with 7 bases between them. Germline V lookup: CDR1 SGHRS, CDR2 YFSETQ. The CDR3 runs 14 residues. CDR3 sequence: CASSLRSMNTEAFF. The CDR3, as DNA: TGCGCCAGCAGCTTGAGGAGCATGAACACTGAAGCTTTCTTT.

CDR3 sequence: CAWTRVEDGYTF. The CDR3 DNA reads as TGTGCCTGGACAAGGGTGGAGGATGGCTACACCTTC. V and J are TRBV30 and TRBJ1-2, with D hard to call. The germline V gene has CDR1 GTSNPN and CDR2 SVGIG (reference sequence). V was clipped by 4 bases and J by 6 bases, with 12 bases between them. This CDR3 contains 12 residues.

This clone occurred once. CDR3 in DNA: TGTGCCAGCAGATCCCTCCTAGCGGGGGAACACAATGAGCAGTTCTTC. This encodes CASRSLLAGEHNEQFF. The chain uses TRBV28 and TRBJ2-1, with TRBD2 matching over 10 bases. This CDR3 contains 16 residues. Germline V gives CDR1 MDHEN, CDR2 SYDVKM. The V segment lost 6 bases and the J segment 5 bases; nucleotides outside the gene matches: 10.

The V and J genes are TRBV12-3 or TRBV12-4 and TRBJ2-3, with D unresolved. The CDR3 runs to 13 residues. V was trimmed by 2 bases and J by 5 bases, leaving 8 bases between them. In DNA, the CDR3 is TGTGCCAGCAGTTTACTCGAACTAGATACGCAGTATTTT. Residues: CASSLLELDTQYF.

The chain links TRBV11-2 to TRBJ2-7; maybe TRBD1 (8 bases). CDR1 and CDR2 from the germline V gene are SGHAT and FQNNGV. V was trimmed by 5 bases and J by 2 bases, leaving 16 bases between them. CDR3 length: 15 amino acids. CDR3 amino acids: CASSPNRGGTYEQYF. DNA for the CDR3: TGTGCCAGCAGCCCCAACAGGGGGGGAACCTACGAGCAGTACTTC. The whole variable domain, filled in from reference TRBV11-2 and TRBJ2-7, reads EAGVAQSPRYKIIEKRQSVAFWCNPISGHATLYWYQQILGQGPKLLIQFQNNGVVDDSQLPKDRFSAERLKGVDSTLKIQPAKLEDSAVYLCASSPNRGGTYEQYFGPGTRLTVT.

The chain uses TRBV3-1 (or the pseudogene TRBV3-2) and TRBJ2-2; perhaps TRBD2 as D (6 bases). The V gene's germline CDR1 is LGHDT and CDR2 YNNKEL (reference sequence). This CDR3 is built from 15 residues. The ends were cut back, 1 base at V and 4 bases at J, with 10 bases in the middle. CDR3 nucleotides: TGTGCCAGCAGCCAAGGGGGACTTAGCACCGGGGAGCTGTTTTTT. It codes for CASSQGGLSTGELFF.

This chain joins TRBV18 and TRBJ2-3, with TRBD1 as a possible D gene (6 bases). Germline CDR1 is KGHSH and CDR2 is LQKENI. V was shortened by 3 bases and J by 2 bases, with 21 bases between the two germline ends. The CDR3 loop spans 18 amino acids. The CDR3 region is CASSPGIRTGPNTDTQYF. The DNA for the CDR3 is TGTGCCAGCTCACCCGGCATTCGAACAGGGCCCAACACAGATACGCAGTATTTT.

The rearrangement uses TRBV5-4 and TRBJ1-4; 7 bases match TRBD1. Germline loops: CDR1 SGHNT, CDR2 YYREEE (reference sequence). The CDR3 covers 14 residues. After removal of 0 bases from V and 8 bases from J, the junction contained 4 bases not matched to a gene. The CDR3 region has the DNA TGTGCCAGCAGCTTGGACAGGGGCAGGGAAAAACTGTTTTTT. It specifies CASSLDRGREKLFF.

The chain couples TRBV3-1 (or the pseudogene TRBV3-2) to TRBJ2-7, with 8 nucleotides matching TRBD2. V lost 3 bases and J lost 0; bases outside the gene matches: 13. Germline V gene data show CDR1 as LGHDT and CDR2 as YNNKEL (reference sequence). The CDR3 length is 18 residues. The CDR3 spells CASSQGTNSGVYSYEQYF. CDR3 coding DNA: TGTGCCAGCAGCCAGGGGACCAATAGCGGGGTTTACTCCTACGAGCAGTACTTC.

The genes are TRBV28 and TRBJ1-4; TRBD1 agrees at 9 bases. CDR1 is MDHEN, CDR2 SYDVKM, per germline. The J segment lost 8 bases and the V segment lost 6 bases, leaving 7 bases of the junction unmatched. This CDR3 spans 14 amino acids. The CDR3 nucleotides read TGTGCCAGCAGAGCAACAGGGGGCGGGGAAAAACTGTTTTTT. The encoded protein is CASRATGGGEKLFF.

This clone has only a few counts. The V and J genes are TRBV12-3 or TRBV12-4 and TRBJ1-6; D uncertain. The CDR3 extends over 12 amino acids. Trimming pared 3 bases from V and 7 bases from J, leaving 4 bases between. The CDR3 reads CASSLANSPLHF. DNA of the CDR3: TGTGCCAGCAGTTTGGCCAATTCACCCCTCCACTTT.

The count of this clone is one. The chain uses TRBV7-2 and TRBJ1-5; D is possibly TRBD1 (5 bases). This CDR3 is built from 16 residues. Trimming cost V 1 base and J 1 base, with 11 bases left between them. CDR1 and CDR2 from the germline V gene are SGHTA and FQGNSA. CDR3 sequence: CASSLVSGGSNQPQHF. The CDR3 nucleotides read TGTGCCAGCAGCTTAGTTTCGGGGGGGAGCAATCAGCCCCAGCATTTT.

V is TRBV7-3 and J is TRBJ2-6; 9 bases fit TRBD2. Losses at the gene ends were 5 bases for V and 1 base for J; bases not matched to a gene: 9. CDR1 is SGHTA, CDR2 FQGTGA, per germline. This CDR3 is 18 amino acids long. The CDR3 nucleotides are TGTGCCAGCAGCAAAGTAGGCGGGAGGGTTTCTGGGGCCAACGTCCTGACTTTC. It translates to CASSKVGGRVSGANVLTF.

The chain employs TRBV28 and TRBJ1-5; no clear D gene. The germline V gene has CDR1 MDHEN and CDR2 SYDVKM. V lost 6 bases to trimming and J lost 11 bases, with 14 bases between them. The CDR3 has 12 residues. The CDR3 here is CASSESRETQHF. CDR3 nucleotides: TGTGCCAGCAGCGAATCACGGGAGACCCAGCATTTT. The full variable domain, rest sourced from reference TRBV28 and TRBJ1-5, is DVKVTQSSRYLVKRTGEKVFLECVQDMDHENMFWYRQDPGLGLRLIYFSYDVKMKEKGDIPEGYSVSREKKERFSLILESASTNQTSMYLCASSESRETQHFGDGTRLSIL.

The chain is built from TRBV6-6 and TRBJ1-5, with a tentative D call TRBD1 (6 bases). In germline, CDR1 is MNHNY, CDR2 SVGAGI (reference sequence). The CDR3 sequence is 15 residues long. V was cut by 2 bases and J by 1 base, with 9 bases left in between. The CDR3 DNA sequence: TGTGCCAGCAGTTACCCGGGACAAAGCAATCAGCCCCAGCATTTT. This gives the protein CASSYPGQSNQPQHF.

This clone was observed a single time. V is TRBV5-6 and J is TRBJ2-2, with D possibly TRBD1 on 6 matching bases. The germline V and J ends were trimmed by 4 bases and 2 bases, with 12 bases remaining between them. Germline CDR1 reads SGHDT; CDR2 reads YYEEEE. The CDR3 contains 15 residues. The CDR3: CASSTGTPNTGELFF. The CDR3 coding sequence is TGTGCCAGCAGCACGGGGACACCTAACACCGGGGAGCTGTTTTTT. Full variable domain (outside the CDR3, taken from reference TRBV5-6 and TRBJ2-2): DAGVTQSPTHLIKTRGQQVTLRCSPKSGHDTVSWYQQALGQGPQFIFQYYEEEERQRGNFPDRFSGHQFPNYSSELNVNALLLGDSALYLCASSTGTPNTGELFFGEGSRLTVL.

This chain uses TRBV4-2 with TRBJ2-7; D is undetermined. The CDR3 covers 12 residues. V was shortened by 0 bases and J by 4 bases, with 4 bases between the two germline ends. CDR1 is LGHNA, CDR2 YNFKEQ, per germline. The CDR3 loop reads CASSQDRYEQYF. DNA of the CDR3: TGTGCCAGCAGCCAAGATCGGTACGAGCAGTACTTC.

This chain uses TRBV4-2 with TRBJ1-6, with a possible D match to TRBD1 (5 bases). The CDR3 is made up of 15 amino acids. CDR1 and CDR2 (germline): LGHNA, YNFKEQ. V was trimmed by 0 bases and J by 9 bases, leaving 12 bases between them. The CDR3 coding sequence is TGTGCCAGCAGCCAAGATACAGGCTTGGGTTCACCCCTCCACTTT. Translated, it gives CASSQDTGLGSPLHF.

The chain is built from TRBV5-4 and TRBJ2-1; 12 nucleotides agree with TRBD2. The CDR3 is 15 residues long. J gave up 2 bases and V 3 bases, and 0 bases lay outside the gene matches. Germline V gene sequence: CDR1 SGHNT, CDR2 YYREEE (reference sequence). The CDR3 spells CASSWTSGTYNEQFF. The CDR3 DNA reads as TGTGCCAGCAGCTGGACTAGCGGGACCTACAATGAGCAGTTCTTC.

This chain uses TRBV10-3 with TRBJ2-7; unclear D gene. CDR1 and CDR2 from the germline V gene are ENHRY and SYGVKD. Deletions cut 0 bases from V and 1 base from J, with 10 bases between. CDR3 length: 15 residues. The CDR3 region is CAISESITVSYEQYF. The CDR3 coding sequence is TGTGCCATCAGTGAGTCGATCACAGTATCCTACGAGCAGTACTTC.

The rearrangement uses TRBV13 and TRBJ2-7; 16 bases align to TRBD2. The CDR3 extends over 15 amino acids. Germline V lookup: CDR1 PRHDT, CDR2 FYEKMQ (reference sequence). Trimming removed 4 bases from V and 4 bases from J; junction bases left unmatched: 1. The CDR3 is CASSWGLAGGYEQYF. CDR3 in DNA: TGTGCCAGCAGCTGGGGACTAGCGGGAGGGTACGAGCAGTACTTC.

The chain combines TRBV2 with TRBJ1-2; D is perhaps TRBD1 (5 bases). Trimming stripped 8 bases from V and 3 bases from J, with 10 bases between. This CDR3 comprises 12 residues. The germline gives CDR1 SNHLY, CDR2 FYNNEI. The CDR3 reads CASGGTDYGYTF. In DNA form, the CDR3 reads TGTGCCAGCGGAGGGACGGACTATGGCTACACCTTC.

This chain uses TRBV19 with TRBJ1-2; TRBD1 is a possible D gene (5 bases). Trimming left V 2 bases short and J 2 bases short, with 9 bases between. The germline V gene encodes CDR1 LNHDA and CDR2 SQIVND (reference sequence). This CDR3 comprises 14 residues. This CDR3 is CASSISDSNYGYTF. The CDR3 region has the DNA TGTGCCAGTAGTATAAGCGACAGCAACTATGGCTACACCTTC.

The chain carries TRBV11-2 and TRBJ2-1; tentative D call: TRBD1 (5 bases). Germline CDR1 SGHAT, CDR2 FQNNGV. CDR3 length: 16 residues. V lost 6 bases and J lost 2, with 17 bases in between. The CDR3 protein is CASREYRSTTYNEQFF. The CDR3 nucleotides are TGTGCCAGCAGAGAATACAGGTCGACGACCTACAATGAGCAGTTCTTC. Full variable domain (missing parts from reference TRBV11-2 and TRBJ2-1): EAGVAQSPRYKIIEKRQSVAFWCNPISGHATLYWYQQILGQGPKLLIQFQNNGVVDDSQLPKDRFSAERLKGVDSTLKIQPAKLEDSAVYLCASREYRSTTYNEQFFGPGTRLTVL.